This TCR beta chain emerged from a study of neurological immune-mediated disorders. TCRdb itself ran the 5' RACE reads through MiXCR, one entry per CDR3 protein. The data show tens of thousands of distinct CDR3 sequences, over 10% seen once. This clonotype was seen only a few times. CDR3 length: 12 amino acids. CDR1 is SGHDT, CDR2 YYEEEE, per germline. V gave up 0 bases and J gave up 11 bases, with 11 bases separating them. The source material was PBMCs. This sequence originates from a woman in her fifties or sixties in good health. This sequence joins TRBV5-6 and TRBJ1-1; D is unresolved. DNA for the CDR3: TGTGCCAGCAGCTTGGCTGGAGGTTTTGCTTTCTTT. Its protein product is CASSLAGGFAFF. The full variable domain, completed using reference TRBV5-6 and TRBJ1-1, is DAGVTQSPTHLIKTRGQQVTLRCSPKSGHDTVSWYQQALGQGPQFIFQYYEEEERQRGNFPDRFSGHQFPNYSSELNVNALLLGDSALYLCASSLAGGFAFFGQGTRLTVV.